This entry is about one TCR beta chain. This specimen comes from a study of OX40 agonist ivuxolimab in advanced cancers. Only in-frame clones appear in the TCRdb table, and some are missing; sequencing was by immunoSEQ multiplex PCR. The table shows fewer than 85,000 clones, with approximately 83% occurring only once. This clonotype was sampled from an adult with an advanced solid tumor such as melanoma, head and neck, liver or kidney cancer. The material was CD4+ or CD8+ T cells sorted from blood, obtained in a trial of the OX40 agonist ivuxolimab.

CDR3: CASSVDVPGLVTDTQYF. In DNA form, the CDR3 reads TGTGCCAGCAGCGTAGACGTCCCGGGACTGGTCACAGATACGCAGTATTTT. This chain links TRBV9 with TRBJ2-3; D possibly corresponds to TRBD2 (6 bases). The CDR3 sequence is 17 residues long. Trimming removed 0 bases from V and 2 bases from J, with 16 bases in between. Germline assignment: CDR1 SGDLS and CDR2 YYNGEE.